A single sample is the source of the 20 T cell receptor beta chains below, sequenced in a study of shared clonotypes between healthy human individuals. Clones were sequenced by immunoSEQ multiplex PCR, and TCRdb holds only the in-frame ones, with some missing. The table records approximately 640,000 clones, around 72% of them present only once. The sample comprised memory CD4+ T cells sorted from blood. Subset defined: CD45RA-negative fraction. Receptors originate from a woman younger than 45 in good health.

Ten or more counts support this clone. The chain uses TRBV5-4 and TRBJ2-7, with 9 bases aligning to TRBD2. V was pared by 0 bases and J by 7 bases, with 8 bases of the junction left unmatched. Per germline, CDR1 SGHNT and CDR2 YYREEE (reference sequence). CDR3 size: 15 residues. CDR3 sequence reads: CASSLVLAGSLEQYF. The DNA of the CDR3 is TGTGCCAGCAGCTTGGTACTAGCGGGCTCGTTGGAGCAGTACTTC.

This clone was seen just once. V and J are TRBV28 and TRBJ2-7, with D hard to call. With 6 bases removed from V and 3 bases from J, the gap between germline ends came to 9 bases. CDR3 length equals 12 residues. CDR1 is MDHEN, CDR2 SYDVKM, per germline. The CDR3 DNA reads TGTGCCAGCAGGGAGAGTAGCTACGAGCAGTACTTC. Translation gives CASRESSYEQYF.

This clone was seen more than once but under ten times. The chain is built from TRBV2 and TRBJ2-1, with D possibly TRBD2 on 6 matching bases. Germline V gene lookup returns CDR1 SNHLY and CDR2 FYNNEI. The CDR3 totals 15 residues. Trimming removed 2 bases from V and 3 bases from J, with 11 bases in between. In nucleotides, the CDR3 is TGTGCCAGCAGTGAACGGCGGGGAATCTACAATGAGCAGTTCTTC. This translates into CASSERRGIYNEQFF.

This clone occurred once. This rearrangement joins TRBV28 to TRBJ2-5; TRBD1 agrees at 9 bases. The CDR3 covers 14 residues. Per the germline V gene, CDR1 is MDHEN and CDR2 is SYDVKM. V shed 5 bases and J 4 bases; nucleotides not matched to a gene: 5. The CDR3 nucleotides are TGTGCCAGCAGTCGCGGACAGGGGTTAGAGACCCAGTACTTC. Amino acid sequence: CASSRGQGLETQYF.

The rearrangement joins TRBV19 to TRBJ1-5; D call uncertain. The V gene lost 4 bases and the J gene lost 2 bases, with 9 bases spanning the gap. This CDR3 spans 14 amino acids. Germline V gene data show CDR1 as LNHDA and CDR2 as SQIVND (reference sequence). CDR3: CASSTLKGNQPQHF. In DNA, the CDR3 is TGTGCCAGTAGTACTCTCAAGGGCAATCAGCCCCAGCATTTT.

The V call is TRBV6-1, the J call TRBJ2-5; D not certain. V lost 2 bases and J lost 1, with 14 bases in between. The V gene's germline CDR1 is MNHNS and CDR2 SASEGT. CDR3 length equals 16 residues. CDR3 bases: TGTGCCAGCAGTGAAAACCTTATGGCAGCCCAAGAGACCCAGTACTTC. As protein: CASSENLMAAQETQYF.

The chain combines TRBV9 with TRBJ2-1; 14 nucleotides match TRBD2. Per germline, CDR1 SGDLS and CDR2 YYNGEE. The CDR3 runs to 18 residues. V lost 0 bases to trimming and J lost 7 bases; unmatched junction nucleotides: 9. The CDR3 sequence: CASSVVGTSGRGRNEQFF. The CDR3 region has the DNA TGTGCCAGCAGCGTAGTCGGGACTAGCGGGAGAGGCCGGAATGAGCAGTTCTTC.

This clone was counted only a few times. The chain couples TRBV18 to TRBJ1-2, with 7 nucleotides matching TRBD1. This CDR3 is 12 amino acids long. Germline lookup yields CDR1 KGHSH and CDR2 LQKENI. With V trimmed by 8 bases and J by 6 bases, 6 bases remained unmatched. The CDR3, as DNA: TGTGCCAGCACAGGGGACAGCCATGGCTACACCTTC. Translation gives CASTGDSHGYTF.

Of note for this clone: A read error is possible here, since a much larger clone lies one base away. This chain connects TRBV25-1 to TRBJ2-7, with 8 bases aligning to TRBD1. CDR3 length: 13 residues. Per germline, CDR1 MGHDK and CDR2 SYGVNS. J was trimmed by 3 bases and V by 5 bases; bases with no gene match: 3. The CDR3: CASSLQGVYEQYF. The CDR3, as DNA: TGTGCCAGCAGTTTACAGGGGGTCTACGAGCAGTACTTC.

The chain is built from TRBV5-1 and TRBJ2-7, with 7 nucleotides matching TRBD1. CDR1 is SGHRS, CDR2 YFSETQ, per germline. This CDR3 has 16 residues. V shed 5 bases and J 0 bases; nucleotides not matched to a gene: 11. For the CDR3, the DNA is TGCGCCAGCAGACGGGCCTCACAGGGGACCTCCTACGAGCAGTACTTC. Protein sequence: CASRRASQGTSYEQYF. Looking up the rest from reference TRBV5-1 and TRBJ2-7 gives the full variable domain: KAGVTQTPRYLIKTRGQQVTLSCSPISGHRSVSWYQQTPGQGLQFLFEYFSETQRNKGNFPGRFSGRQFSNSRSEMNVSTLELGDSALYLCASRRASQGTSYEQYFGPGTRLTVT.

The chain combines TRBV29-1 with TRBJ2-5, with a weak D call TRBD2 (6 bases). The length of the CDR3 is 16 residues. Per the germline V gene, CDR1 is SQVTM and CDR2 is ANQGSEA. The germline V and J ends were trimmed by 7 bases and 0 bases, with 21 bases remaining between them. For the CDR3, the DNA is TGCAGCGCCGGAGGGAGCAGACAGCGGTACCAAGAGACCCAGTACTTC. Its protein is CSAGGSRQRYQETQYF.

Only a few counts were recorded for this clone. The V and J genes are TRBV7-8 and TRBJ2-5; 9 positions agree with TRBD2. With 0 bases clipped from V and 5 bases from J, the junction kept 7 bases outside the gene matches. This CDR3 region has 16 residues. CDR1 and CDR2 from the germline V gene are SGHVS and FQNEAQ. CDR3 amino acids: CASSLAAGTSSETQYF. In nucleotides, the CDR3 is TGTGCCAGCAGCTTAGCAGCGGGGACTAGCTCGGAGACCCAGTACTTC.

The V and J genes are TRBV18 and TRBJ2-1; D ambiguous. Trimming took 4 bases from V and 3 from J, leaving 10 bases between them. The CDR3 totals 14 residues. The germline V gene encodes CDR1 KGHSH and CDR2 LQKENI. The CDR3 nucleotides are TGTGCCAGCTCACGCCAACCTGACTACAATGAGCAGTTCTTC. Translating it yields CASSRQPDYNEQFF.

This clone was found once. The CDR3 nucleotides read TGTGCCAGCAGCTCCCGGATGGGGACTAGGGACGGCAATGAGCAGTTCTTC. Translation gives CASSSRMGTRDGNEQFF. The chain has TRBV28 and TRBJ2-1; 8 bases match TRBD2. This CDR3 is 17 amino acids long. V lost 6 bases and J lost 6; bases outside the gene matches: 16. The germline V gene encodes CDR1 MDHEN and CDR2 SYDVKM.

The J gene is TRBJ1-1, the V gene TRBV5-1, with 7 bases fitting TRBD1. In germline, CDR1 is SGHRS, CDR2 YFSETQ. The length of the CDR3 is 14 residues. Trimming took 4 bases from V and 5 from J; bases not matched to a gene: 8. CDR3 DNA: TGCGCCAGCAGCCCCGGGACAGAGGCTACTGAAGCTTTCTTT. It specifies CASSPGTEATEAFF.

The rearrangement joins TRBV5-1 to TRBJ2-7; TRBD2 is a possible D gene (6 bases). CDR3 length equals 16 residues. The germline V gene encodes CDR1 SGHRS and CDR2 YFSETQ. V shed 3 bases and J shed 3 bases, with 19 bases lying between them. This CDR3 reads CASSWGVIAADYEQYF. In DNA form, the CDR3 reads TGCGCCAGCAGCTGGGGAGTGATAGCGGCGGACTACGAGCAGTACTTC.

The J gene is TRBJ2-5, the V gene TRBV19; D remains unclear. Trimming took 4 bases from V and 1 from J, leaving 13 bases between them. Germline CDR1 and CDR2: LNHDA and SQIVND (reference sequence). This CDR3 is 15 amino acids long. CDR3 sequence (DNA): TGTGCCAGTAGTAGCCAACACACCCGCCAAGAGACCCAGTACTTC. It specifies CASSSQHTRQETQYF.

The gene calls are TRBV15 and TRBJ2-7; weak D call: TRBD2 (7 bases). Germline V gene sequence: CDR1 LNHNV, CDR2 YYDKDF (reference sequence). The CDR3 has 15 residues. V gave up 0 bases and J gave up 6 bases, with 15 bases separating them. This CDR3 is CATSRDAGARSEQYF. The CDR3 coding sequence is TGTGCCACCAGCAGAGATGCGGGGGCCCGATCCGAGCAGTACTTC.

This chain connects TRBV6-6 to TRBJ1-2; D gene uncertain. Per germline, CDR1 MNHNY and CDR2 SVGAGI (reference sequence). V lost 5 bases and J lost 3, with 7 bases in between. This CDR3 region has 12 residues. The CDR3 DNA reads TGTGCCAGCAGTCATGGGGACTATGGCTACACCTTC. The encoded protein is CASSHGDYGYTF.

The gene calls are TRBV5-1 and TRBJ2-7; 7 bases are a match to TRBD1. This CDR3 has 14 residues. V gave up 4 bases and J gave up 4 bases; unmatched junction bases: 8. CDR1 and CDR2 (germline): SGHRS, YFSETQ. The CDR3 bases are TGCGCCAGCAGCAAGGGACAGAGCACTTACGAGCAGTACTTC. It encodes CASSKGQSTYEQYF.